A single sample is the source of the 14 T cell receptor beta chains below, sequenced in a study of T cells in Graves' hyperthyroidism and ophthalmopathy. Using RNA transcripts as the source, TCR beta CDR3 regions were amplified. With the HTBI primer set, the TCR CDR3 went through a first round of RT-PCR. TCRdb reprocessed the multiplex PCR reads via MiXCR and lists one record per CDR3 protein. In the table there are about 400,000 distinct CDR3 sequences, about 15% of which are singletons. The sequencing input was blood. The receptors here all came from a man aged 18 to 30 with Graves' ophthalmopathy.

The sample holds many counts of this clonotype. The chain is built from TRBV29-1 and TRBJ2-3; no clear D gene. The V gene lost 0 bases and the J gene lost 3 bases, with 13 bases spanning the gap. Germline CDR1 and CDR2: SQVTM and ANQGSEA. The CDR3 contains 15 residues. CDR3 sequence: CSVEDLGWMTDTQYF. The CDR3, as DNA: TGCAGCGTTGAAGATCTTGGCTGGATGACAGATACGCAGTATTTT.

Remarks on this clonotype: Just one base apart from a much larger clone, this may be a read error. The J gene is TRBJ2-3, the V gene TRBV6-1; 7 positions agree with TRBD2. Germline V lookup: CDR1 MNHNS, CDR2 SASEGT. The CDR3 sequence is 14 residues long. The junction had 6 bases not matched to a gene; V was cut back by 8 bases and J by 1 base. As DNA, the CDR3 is TGTGCCAGCTCCGGACTAGTTGGCACAGATACGCAGTATTTT. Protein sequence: CASSGLVGTDTQYF.

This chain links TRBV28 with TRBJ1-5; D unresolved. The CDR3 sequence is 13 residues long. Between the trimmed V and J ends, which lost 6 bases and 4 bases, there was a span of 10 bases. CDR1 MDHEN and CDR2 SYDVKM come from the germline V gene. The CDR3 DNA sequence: TGTGCCAGCAGCACAGTACCAAATCAGCCCCAGCATTTT. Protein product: CASSTVPNQPQHF.

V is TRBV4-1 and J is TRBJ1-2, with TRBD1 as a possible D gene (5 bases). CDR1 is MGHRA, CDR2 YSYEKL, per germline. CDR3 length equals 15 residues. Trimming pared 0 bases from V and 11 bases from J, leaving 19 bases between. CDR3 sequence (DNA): TGCGCCAGCAGCCAAGATATGGGGGAGAACTTTAGGTACACCTTC. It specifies CASSQDMGENFRYTF.

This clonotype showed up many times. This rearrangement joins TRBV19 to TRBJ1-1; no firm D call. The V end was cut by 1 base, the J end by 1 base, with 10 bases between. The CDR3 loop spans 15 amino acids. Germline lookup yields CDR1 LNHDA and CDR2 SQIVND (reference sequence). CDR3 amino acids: CASSIGEERNTEAFF. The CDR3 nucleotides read TGTGCCAGTAGTATAGGGGAGGAGAGGAACACTGAAGCTTTCTTT.

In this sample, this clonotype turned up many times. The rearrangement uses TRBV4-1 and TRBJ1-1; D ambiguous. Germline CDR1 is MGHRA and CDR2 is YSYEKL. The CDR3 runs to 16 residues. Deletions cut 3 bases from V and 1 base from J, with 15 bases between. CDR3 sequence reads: CASSQHPLNTNTEAFF. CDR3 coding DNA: TGCGCCAGCAGCCAGCACCCCCTCAATACGAACACTGAAGCTTTCTTT.

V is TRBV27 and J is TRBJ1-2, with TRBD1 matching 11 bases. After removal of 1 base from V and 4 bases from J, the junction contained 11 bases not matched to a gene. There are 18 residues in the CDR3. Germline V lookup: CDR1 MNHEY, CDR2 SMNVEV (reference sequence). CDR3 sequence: CASSLYRTGGDGIYGYTF. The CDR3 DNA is TGTGCCAGCAGTTTATACCGGACAGGGGGCGACGGGATCTATGGCTACACCTTC.

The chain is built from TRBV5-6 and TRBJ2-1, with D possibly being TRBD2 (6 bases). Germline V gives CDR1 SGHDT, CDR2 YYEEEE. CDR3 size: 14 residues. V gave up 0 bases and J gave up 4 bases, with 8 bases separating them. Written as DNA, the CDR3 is TGTGCCAGCAGCTTGGGGGAGGTTTACAATGAGCAGTTCTTC. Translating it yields CASSLGEVYNEQFF.

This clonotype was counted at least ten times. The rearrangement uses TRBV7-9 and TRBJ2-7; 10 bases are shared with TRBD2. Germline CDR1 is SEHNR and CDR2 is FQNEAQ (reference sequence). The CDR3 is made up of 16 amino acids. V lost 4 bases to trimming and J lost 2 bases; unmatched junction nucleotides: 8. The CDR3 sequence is CASSYTSGGAPYEQYF. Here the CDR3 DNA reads TGTGCCAGCAGCTATACGAGCGGGGGGGCCCCCTACGAGCAGTACTTC.

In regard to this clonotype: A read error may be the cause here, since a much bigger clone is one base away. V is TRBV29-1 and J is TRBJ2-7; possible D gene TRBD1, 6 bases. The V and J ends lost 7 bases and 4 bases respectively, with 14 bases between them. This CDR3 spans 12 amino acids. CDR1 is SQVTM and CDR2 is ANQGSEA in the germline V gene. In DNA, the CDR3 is TGCAGCGCTCGCAGGGGAGAATACGAGCAGTACTTC. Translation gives CSARRGEYEQYF.

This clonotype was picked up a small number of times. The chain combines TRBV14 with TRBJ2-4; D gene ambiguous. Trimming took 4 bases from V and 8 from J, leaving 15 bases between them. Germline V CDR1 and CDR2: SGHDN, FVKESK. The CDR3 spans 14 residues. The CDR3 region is CASSPLGSEDIQYF. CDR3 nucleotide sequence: TGTGCCAGCAGCCCCTTGGGATCTGAGGACATTCAGTACTTC. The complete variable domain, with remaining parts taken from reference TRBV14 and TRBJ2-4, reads EAGVTQFPSHSVIEKGQTVTLRCDPISGHDNLYWYRRVMGKEIKFLLHFVKESKQDESGMPNNRFLAERTGGTYSTLKVQPAELEDSGVYFCASSPLGSEDIQYFGAGTRLSVL.

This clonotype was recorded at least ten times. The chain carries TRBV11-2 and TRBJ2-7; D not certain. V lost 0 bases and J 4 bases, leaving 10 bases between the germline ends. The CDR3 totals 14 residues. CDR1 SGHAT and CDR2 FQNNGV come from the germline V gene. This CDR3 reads CASSLDHLGYEQYF. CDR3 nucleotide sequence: TGTGCCAGCAGCTTAGATCACTTGGGATACGAGCAGTACTTC. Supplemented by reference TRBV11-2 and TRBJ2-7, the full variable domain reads EAGVAQSPRYKIIEKRQSVAFWCNPISGHATLYWYQQILGQGPKLLIQFQNNGVVDDSQLPKDRFSAERLKGVDSTLKIQPAKLEDSAVYLCASSLDHLGYEQYFGPGTRLTVT.

In DNA form, the CDR3 reads TGTGCCAGCAGCTCAACGTTTGCAGGGGGCTTTGAAAAACTGTTTTTT. Translated, it gives CASSSTFAGGFEKLFF. This chain uses TRBV7-9 with TRBJ1-4, with 8 positions matching TRBD1. From germline, CDR1 is SEHNR and CDR2 FQNEAQ (reference sequence). CDR3 length: 16 amino acids. The ends lost 4 bases at V and 7 bases at J; junction bases unmatched: 11.

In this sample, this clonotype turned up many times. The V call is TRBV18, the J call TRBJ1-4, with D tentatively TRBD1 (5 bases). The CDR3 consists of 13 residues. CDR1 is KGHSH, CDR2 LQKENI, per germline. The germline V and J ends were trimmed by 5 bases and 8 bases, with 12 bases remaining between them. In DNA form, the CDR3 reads TGTGCCAGCTCAGTAGGGGCAGGCGAAAAACTGTTTTTT. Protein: CASSVGAGEKLFF.